This TCR beta chain derives from a study of blood T cell repertoires in COVID-19. Study-level information: Collection of acute and convalescent COVID-19 samples took place in the United States, Italy and Spain.

Under the authors' procedure: Nucleated cell number was recorded as an estimate derived from reference gene primer amplification. Using immunoSEQ multiplex PCR, the repertoire was profiled, and TCRdb retains in-frame clones only, with some absent. The V and J calls and clone size come from that table; D and trimming were worked out from the DNA. The data show 200,000 or so clones, 80% to 90% seen once. The study drew participants aged roughly 18 to 95 years from 20 to 30 US areas. Which cohort a participant joined came from the clinical history participants gave. This CDR3 is built from 16 residues. The rearrangement links TRBV21-1 to TRBJ1-1. TRBV21-1 is recorded as a pseudogene. The clonotype comes from a middle-aged woman with acute COVID-19. The sequencing sample was made of PBMCs or T cells enriched from blood (not recorded which). This CDR3 is CASRVHIATIRTEAFF. DNA for the CDR3: TGTGCCAGCAGGGTTCATATAGCTACAATTCGCACTGAAGCTTTCTTT.